This TCR beta chain stems from a study of blood T cell repertoires in COVID-19. Authors' processing steps: Amplification of reference gene primers provided the estimated nucleated cell counts. Clones were read by immunoSEQ multiplex PCR, and TCRdb kept only the in-frame ones, dropping some. V, J and clone size derive from that table, while D and trimming were established from the DNA sequence. The data show approximately 100,000 clones, just over 90% seen once. Sequencing input: peripheral blood. This sequence was found in a man in his 60s with acute or convalescent COVID-19.

The CDR3 loop is CASSPGGFNSPLHF. Here the CDR3 DNA reads TGTGCCAGCAGTCCGGGAGGGTTCAATTCACCCCTCCACTTT. This chain joins TRBV14 and TRBJ1-6, with D hard to call. The CDR3 consists of 14 residues. Trimming removed 6 bases from V and 7 bases from J, with 13 bases in between. Per the germline V gene, CDR1 is SGHDN and CDR2 is FVKESK.